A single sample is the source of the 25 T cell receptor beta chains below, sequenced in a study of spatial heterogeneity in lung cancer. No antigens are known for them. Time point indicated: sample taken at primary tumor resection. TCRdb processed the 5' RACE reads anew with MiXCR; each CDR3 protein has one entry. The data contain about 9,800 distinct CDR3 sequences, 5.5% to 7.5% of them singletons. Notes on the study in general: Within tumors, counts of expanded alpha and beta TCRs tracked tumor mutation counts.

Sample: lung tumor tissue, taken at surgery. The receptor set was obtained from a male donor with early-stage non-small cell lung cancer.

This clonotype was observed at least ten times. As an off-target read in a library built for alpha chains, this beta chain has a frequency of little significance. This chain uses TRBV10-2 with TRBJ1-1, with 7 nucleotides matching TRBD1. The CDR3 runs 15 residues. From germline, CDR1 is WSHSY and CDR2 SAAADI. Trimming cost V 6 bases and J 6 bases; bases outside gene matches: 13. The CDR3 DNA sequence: TGCGCCAGCAGCCGTCAGGGGGGGAAAGGGTCTGAAGCTTTCTTT. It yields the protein CASSRQGGKGSEAFF.

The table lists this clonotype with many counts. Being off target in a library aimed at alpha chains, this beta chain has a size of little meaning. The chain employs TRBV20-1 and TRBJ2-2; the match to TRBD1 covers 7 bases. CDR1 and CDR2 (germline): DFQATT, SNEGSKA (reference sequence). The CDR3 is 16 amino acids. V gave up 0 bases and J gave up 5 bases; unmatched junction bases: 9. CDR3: CSARDIGRGLTGELFF. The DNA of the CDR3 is TGCAGTGCTAGAGATATCGGCAGGGGGTTGACCGGGGAGCTGTTTTTT.

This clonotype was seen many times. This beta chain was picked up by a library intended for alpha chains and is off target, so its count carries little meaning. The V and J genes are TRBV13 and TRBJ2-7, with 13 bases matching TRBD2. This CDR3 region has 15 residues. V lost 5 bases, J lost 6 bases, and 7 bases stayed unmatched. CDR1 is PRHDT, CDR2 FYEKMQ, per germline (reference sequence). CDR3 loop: CASSITSGRAGEQYF. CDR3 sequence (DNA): TGTGCCAGCAGCATAACTAGCGGGAGGGCCGGCGAGCAGTACTTC.

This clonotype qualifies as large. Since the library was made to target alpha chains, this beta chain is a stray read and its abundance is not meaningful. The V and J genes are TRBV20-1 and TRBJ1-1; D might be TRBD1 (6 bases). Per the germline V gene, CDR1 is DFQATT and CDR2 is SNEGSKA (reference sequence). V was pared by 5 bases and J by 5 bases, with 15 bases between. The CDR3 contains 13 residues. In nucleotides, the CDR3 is TGCAGTGCTTGTCGCCAGGGGCGGACTGAAGCTTTCTTT. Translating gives CSACRQGRTEAFF.

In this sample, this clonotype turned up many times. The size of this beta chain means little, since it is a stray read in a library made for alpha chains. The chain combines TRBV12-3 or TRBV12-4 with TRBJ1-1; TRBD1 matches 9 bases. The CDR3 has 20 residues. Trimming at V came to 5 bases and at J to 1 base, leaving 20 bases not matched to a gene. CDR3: CASSPPRWSGQGIGNTEAFF. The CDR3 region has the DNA TGTGCCAGCAGTCCTCCCCGTTGGTCGGGACAGGGAATCGGGAACACTGAAGCTTTCTTT.

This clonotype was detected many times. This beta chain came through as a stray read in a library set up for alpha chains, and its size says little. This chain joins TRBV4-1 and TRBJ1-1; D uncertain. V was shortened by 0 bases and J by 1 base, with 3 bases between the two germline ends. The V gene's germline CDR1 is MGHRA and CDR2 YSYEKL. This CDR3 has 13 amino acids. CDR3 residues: CASSQDGNTEAFF. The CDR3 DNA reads TGCGCCAGCAGCCAAGACGGGAACACTGAAGCTTTCTTT.

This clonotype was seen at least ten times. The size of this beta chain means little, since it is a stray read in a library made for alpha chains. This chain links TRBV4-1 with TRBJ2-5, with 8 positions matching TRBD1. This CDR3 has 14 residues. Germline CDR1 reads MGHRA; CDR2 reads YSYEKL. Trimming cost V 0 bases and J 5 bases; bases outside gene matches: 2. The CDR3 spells CASSQENRGETQYF. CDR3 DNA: TGCGCCAGCAGCCAAGAGAACAGGGGGGAGACCCAGTACTTC.

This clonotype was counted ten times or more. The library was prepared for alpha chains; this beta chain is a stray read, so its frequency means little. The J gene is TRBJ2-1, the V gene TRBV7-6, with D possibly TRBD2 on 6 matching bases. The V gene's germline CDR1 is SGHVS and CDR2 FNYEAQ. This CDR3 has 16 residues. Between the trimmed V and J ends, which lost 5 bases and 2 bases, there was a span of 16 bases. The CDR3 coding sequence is TGTGCCAGCAGCCGGGGACTGGGGGACCCCTACAATGAGCAGTTCTTC. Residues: CASSRGLGDPYNEQFF.

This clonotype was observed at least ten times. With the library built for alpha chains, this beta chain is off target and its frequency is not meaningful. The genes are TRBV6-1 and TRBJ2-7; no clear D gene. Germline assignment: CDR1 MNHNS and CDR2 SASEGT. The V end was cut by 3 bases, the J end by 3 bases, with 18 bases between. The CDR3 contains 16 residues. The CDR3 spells CASSDPGWGLRYEQYF. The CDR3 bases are TGTGCCAGCAGTGATCCCGGGTGGGGTCTTCGCTACGAGCAGTACTTC.

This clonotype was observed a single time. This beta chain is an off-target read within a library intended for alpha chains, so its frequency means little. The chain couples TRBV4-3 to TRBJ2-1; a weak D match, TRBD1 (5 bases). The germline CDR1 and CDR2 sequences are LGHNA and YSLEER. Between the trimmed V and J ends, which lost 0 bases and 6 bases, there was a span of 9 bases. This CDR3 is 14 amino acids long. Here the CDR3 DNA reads TGCGCCAGCAGCCAAGACGCAGGGCTCAATGAGCAGTTCTTC. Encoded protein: CASSQDAGLNEQFF.

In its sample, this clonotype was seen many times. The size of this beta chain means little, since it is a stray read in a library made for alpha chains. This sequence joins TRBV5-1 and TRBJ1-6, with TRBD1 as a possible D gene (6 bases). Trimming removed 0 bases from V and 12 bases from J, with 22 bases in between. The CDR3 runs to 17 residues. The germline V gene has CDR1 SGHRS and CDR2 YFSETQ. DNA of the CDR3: TGCGCCAGCAGCTTGGCCCGGGCCGTACAGGGCACTGGACCCCTCCACTTT. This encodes CASSLARAVQGTGPLHF. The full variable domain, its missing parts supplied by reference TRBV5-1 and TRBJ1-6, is KAGVTQTPRYLIKTRGQQVTLSCSPISGHRSVSWYQQTPGQGLQFLFEYFSETQRNKGNFPGRFSGRQFSNSRSEMNVSTLELGDSALYLCASSLARAVQGTGPLHFGNGTRLTVT.

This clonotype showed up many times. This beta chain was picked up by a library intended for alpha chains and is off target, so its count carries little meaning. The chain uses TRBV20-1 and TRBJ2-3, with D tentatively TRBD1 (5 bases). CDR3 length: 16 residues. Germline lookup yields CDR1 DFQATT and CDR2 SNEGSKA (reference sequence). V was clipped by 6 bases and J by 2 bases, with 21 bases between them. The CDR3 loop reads CSAQTITTAITDTQYF. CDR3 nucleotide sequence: TGCAGTGCCCAGACAATTACGACAGCCATCACAGATACGCAGTATTTT.

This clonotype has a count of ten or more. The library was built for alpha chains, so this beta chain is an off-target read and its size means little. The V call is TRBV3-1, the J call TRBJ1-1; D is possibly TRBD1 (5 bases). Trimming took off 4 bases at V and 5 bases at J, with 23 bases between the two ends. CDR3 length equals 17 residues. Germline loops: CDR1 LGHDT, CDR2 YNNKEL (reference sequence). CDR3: CASSPFSRVGVGTEAFF. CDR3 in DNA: TGTGCCAGCAGCCCGTTCTCCAGGGTCGGGGTGGGGACTGAAGCTTTCTTT.

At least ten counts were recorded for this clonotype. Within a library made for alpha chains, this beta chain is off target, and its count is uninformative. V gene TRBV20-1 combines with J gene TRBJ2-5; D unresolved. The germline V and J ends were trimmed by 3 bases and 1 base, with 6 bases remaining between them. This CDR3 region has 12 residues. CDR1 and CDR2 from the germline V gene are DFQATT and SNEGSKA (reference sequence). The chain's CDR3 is CSASRRQETQYF. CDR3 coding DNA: TGCAGTGCTAGCAGACGCCAAGAGACCCAGTACTTC.

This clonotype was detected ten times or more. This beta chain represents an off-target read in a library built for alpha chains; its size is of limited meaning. The CDR3 sequence: CASSHSELYTEAFF. The DNA for the CDR3 is TGTGCCAGCAGCCACTCTGAATTGTACACTGAAGCTTTCTTT. The rearrangement uses TRBV3-1 and TRBJ1-1; D not resolved. CDR1 is LGHDT, CDR2 YNNKEL, per germline (reference sequence). V lost 3 bases and J lost 3, with 11 bases in between. This CDR3 has 14 residues.

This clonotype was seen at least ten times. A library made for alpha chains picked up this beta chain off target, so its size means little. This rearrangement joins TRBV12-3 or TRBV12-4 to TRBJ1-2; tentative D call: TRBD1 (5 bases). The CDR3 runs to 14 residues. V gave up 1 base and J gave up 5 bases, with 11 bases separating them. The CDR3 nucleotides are TGTGCCAGCAGTTTAGAAGGGGTTCGGTATGGCTACACCTTC. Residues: CASSLEGVRYGYTF.

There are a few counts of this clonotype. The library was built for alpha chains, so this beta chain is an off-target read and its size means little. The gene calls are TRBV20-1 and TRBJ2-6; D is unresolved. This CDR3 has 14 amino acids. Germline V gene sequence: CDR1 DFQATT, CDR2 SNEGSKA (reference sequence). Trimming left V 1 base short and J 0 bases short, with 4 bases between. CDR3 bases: TGCAGTGCTAGAGTAAACTCTGGGGCCAACGTCCTGACTTTC. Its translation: CSARVNSGANVLTF.

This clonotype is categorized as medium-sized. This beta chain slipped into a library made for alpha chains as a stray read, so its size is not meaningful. CDR3 in amino acids: CASSLAPGWDRSQSTQYF. The CDR3 coding sequence is TGCGCCAGCAGCTTAGCCCCTGGCTGGGACCGCTCGCAGAGCACGCAGTATTTT. The rearrangement links TRBV5-1 to TRBJ2-3, with D possibly called TRBD1 or TRBD2 (5 bases each). Per germline, CDR1 SGHRS and CDR2 YFSETQ. V gave up 2 bases and J gave up 9 bases, with 28 bases separating them. The CDR3 is made up of 18 amino acids.

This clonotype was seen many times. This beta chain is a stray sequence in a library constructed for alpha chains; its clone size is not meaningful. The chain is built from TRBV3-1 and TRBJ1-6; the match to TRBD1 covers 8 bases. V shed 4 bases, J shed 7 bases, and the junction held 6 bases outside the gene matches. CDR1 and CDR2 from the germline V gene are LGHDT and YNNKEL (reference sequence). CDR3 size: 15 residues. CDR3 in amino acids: CASSPGGARNSPLHF. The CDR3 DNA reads TGTGCCAGCAGCCCAGGGGGCGCAAGGAATTCACCCCTCCACTTT.

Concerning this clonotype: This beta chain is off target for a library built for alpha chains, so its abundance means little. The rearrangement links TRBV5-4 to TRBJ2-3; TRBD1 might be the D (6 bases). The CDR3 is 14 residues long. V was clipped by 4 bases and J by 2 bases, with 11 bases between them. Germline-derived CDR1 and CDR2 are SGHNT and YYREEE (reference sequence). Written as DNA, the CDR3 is TGTGCCAGCAGCCGACAGGACGTCACAGATACGCAGTATTTT. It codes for CASSRQDVTDTQYF. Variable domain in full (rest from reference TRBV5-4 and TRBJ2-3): ETGVTQSPTHLIKTRGQQVTLRCSSQSGHNTVSWYQQALGQGPQFIFQYYREEENGRGNFPPRFSGLQFPNYSSELNVNALELDDSALYLCASSRQDVTDTQYFGPGTRLTVL.

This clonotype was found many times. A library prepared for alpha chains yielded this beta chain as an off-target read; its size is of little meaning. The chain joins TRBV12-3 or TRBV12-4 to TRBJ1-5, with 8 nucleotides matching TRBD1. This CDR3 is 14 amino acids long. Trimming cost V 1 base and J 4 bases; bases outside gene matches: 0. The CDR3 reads CASSLGDRNQPQHF. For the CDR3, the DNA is TGTGCCAGCAGTTTAGGGGACAGGAATCAGCCCCAGCATTTT.

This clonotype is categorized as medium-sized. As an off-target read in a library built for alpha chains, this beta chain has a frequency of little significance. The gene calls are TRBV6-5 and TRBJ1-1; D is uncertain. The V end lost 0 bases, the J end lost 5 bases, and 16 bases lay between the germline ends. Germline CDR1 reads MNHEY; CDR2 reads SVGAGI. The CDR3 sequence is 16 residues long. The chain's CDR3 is CASSYSIGSGGTEAFF. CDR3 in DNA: TGTGCCAGCAGTTACTCGATAGGGTCAGGAGGTACTGAAGCTTTCTTT.

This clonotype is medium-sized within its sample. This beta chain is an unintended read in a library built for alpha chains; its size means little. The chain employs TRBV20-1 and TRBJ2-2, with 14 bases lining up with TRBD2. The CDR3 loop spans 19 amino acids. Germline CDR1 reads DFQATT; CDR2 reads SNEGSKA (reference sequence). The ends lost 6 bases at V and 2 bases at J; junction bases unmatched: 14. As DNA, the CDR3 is TGCAGTGCCTCTAAAATCTTCGGGACTAGCGGGAGTAACACCGGGGAGCTGTTTTTT. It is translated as CSASKIFGTSGSNTGELFF.

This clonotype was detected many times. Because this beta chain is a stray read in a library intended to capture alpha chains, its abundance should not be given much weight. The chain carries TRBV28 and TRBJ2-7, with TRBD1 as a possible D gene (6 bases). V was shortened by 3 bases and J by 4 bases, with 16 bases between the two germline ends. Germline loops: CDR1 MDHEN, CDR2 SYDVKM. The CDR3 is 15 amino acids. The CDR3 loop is CASSFPDSIQYEQYF. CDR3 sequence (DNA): TGTGCCAGCAGTTTCCCGGACAGTATACAATACGAGCAGTACTTC. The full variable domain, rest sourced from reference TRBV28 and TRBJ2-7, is DVKVTQSSRYLVKRTGEKVFLECVQDMDHENMFWYRQDPGLGLRLIYFSYDVKMKEKGDIPEGYSVSREKKERFSLILESASTNQTSMYLCASSFPDSIQYEQYFGPGTRLTVT.

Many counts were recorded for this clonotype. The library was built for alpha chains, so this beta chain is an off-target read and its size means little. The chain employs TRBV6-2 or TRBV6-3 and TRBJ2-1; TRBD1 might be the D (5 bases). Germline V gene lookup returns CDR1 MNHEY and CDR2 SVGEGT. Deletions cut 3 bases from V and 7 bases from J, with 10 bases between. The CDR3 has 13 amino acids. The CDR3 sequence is CASSYTAGNEQFF. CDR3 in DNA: TGTGCCAGCAGTTATACTGCAGGGAATGAGCAGTTCTTC.